The 2 T cell receptor beta chains given below trace back to one sample, sequenced in a study of CD8+CD57+ T cells in acquired aplastic anemia. CDR3 and TCR beta VDJ profiling relied on genomic DNA as the template. TCRdb redid the calling of the reads with MiXCR, one entry per CDR3 protein. Among 150,000 to 200,000 distinct CDR3 sequences listed, around 60% were seen once. Sequencing was done on a sample of sorted CD4+, CD8+, or CD8+CD57+ T cells (not recorded which) from PBMCs. Receptors were obtained from a human donor in good health.

This chain uses TRBV7-2 with TRBJ1-4; no clear D gene. From germline, CDR1 is SGHTA and CDR2 FQGNSA. The CDR3 covers 14 residues. V shed 0 bases and J shed 3 bases, with 5 bases lying between them. The CDR3 DNA is TGTGCCAGCAGCTTAGCGGGAGCTAATGAAAAACTGTTTTTT. It codes for CASSLAGANEKLFF.

This clonotype was seen only once. This chain connects TRBV29-1 to TRBJ2-1; D is possibly TRBD1 or TRBD2 (6 bases each). CDR1 is SQVTM and CDR2 is ANQGSEA in the germline V gene. Trimming stripped 4 bases from V and 5 bases from J, with 12 bases between. The CDR3 consists of 13 residues. The CDR3 nucleotides are TGCAGCGTTGTGGGAAGGGGGGACAATGAGCAGTTCTTC. Its translation is CSVVGRGDNEQFF.